Listed below are T cell receptor beta chains from one sample, sequenced in a study of T cell responses to AZD1222 COVID-19 vaccine. Only in-frame clones appear in the TCRdb table, and some are missing; sequencing was by immunoSEQ multiplex PCR. The data contain 200,000 to 250,000 clones, more than 85% of them singletons. The specimen comprised peripheral blood, sampled on day 0 of MenACWY control vaccination. The receptors derive from an adult in good health. Each CDR3 is given with its conserved first and last residue. A D gene is named only where the DNA matches it firmly. Clone size is not always given. Where it is, it says once, few, many or a class for expanded clones.

d_gene: -; j_gene: TRBJ1-2; v_gene: TRBV12-5; abundance: -; CDR3aa: CASGLVPGPDGYYGYTF; CDR3nt: TGTGCTAGTGGTTTGGTACCTGGTCCCGACGGCTACTATGGCTACACCTTC
d_gene: -; j_gene: TRBJ2-1; v_gene: TRBV4-1; abundance: -; CDR3aa: CASSQEGGGAINEQFF; CDR3nt: TGCGCCAGCAGCCAAGAAGGAGGGGGGGCAATTAATGAGCAGTTCTTC
d_gene: -; j_gene: TRBJ2-7; v_gene: TRBV28; abundance: -; CDR3aa: CASSLTTEQYF; CDR3nt: TGTGCCAGCAGCTTAACGACAGAGCAGTACTTC
d_gene: -; j_gene: TRBJ2-3; v_gene: TRBV6-2/TRBV6-3; abundance: -; CDR3aa: CASSPVRGDTQYF; CDR3nt: TGTGCCAGCAGTCCGGTCCGAGGAGATACGCAGTATTTT
d_gene: -; j_gene: TRBJ1-1; v_gene: TRBV6-5; abundance: -; CDR3aa: CASSERFMNTEAFF; CDR3nt: TGTGCCAGCAGCGAGCGGTTCATGAACACTGAAGCTTTCTTT
d_gene: -; j_gene: TRBJ1-2; v_gene: TRBV9; abundance: -; CDR3aa: CASSVGTVGNYGYTF; CDR3nt: TGTGCCAGCAGCGTGGGGACCGTGGGAAACTATGGCTACACCTTC
d_gene: -; j_gene: TRBJ1-4; v_gene: TRBV28; abundance: -; CDR3aa: CASSLRRATNEKLFF; CDR3nt: TGTGCCAGCAGTTTGAGGAGGGCAACTAATGAAAAACTGTTTTTT
d_gene: TRBD1; j_gene: TRBJ2-5; v_gene: TRBV28; abundance: -; CDR3aa: CASTGIEGGYF; CDR3nt: TGTGCCAGCACCGGAATTGAAGGGGGCTACTTC
d_gene: -; j_gene: TRBJ1-2; v_gene: TRBV30; abundance: -; CDR3aa: CAWSGVNYGYTF; CDR3nt: TGTGCCTGGAGTGGGGTTAACTATGGCTACACCTTC
d_gene: -; j_gene: TRBJ1-1; v_gene: TRBV6-5; abundance: -; CDR3aa: CASSLFGRGEAFF; CDR3nt: TGTGCCAGCAGTCTATTCGGACGGGGAGAAGCTTTCTTT
d_gene: -; j_gene: TRBJ1-2; v_gene: TRBV21-1; abundance: -; CDR3aa: CASSKGQPNYGYTF; CDR3nt: TGTGCCAGCAGCAAAGGTCAGCCCAACTATGGCTACACCTTC
d_gene: -; j_gene: TRBJ2-7; v_gene: TRBV29-1; abundance: few; CDR3aa: CSVSGGGPYEQYF; CDR3nt: TGCAGCGTCTCTGGGGGGGGCCCCTACGAGCAGTACTTC
d_gene: TRBD1; j_gene: TRBJ2-5; v_gene: TRBV4-2; abundance: -; CDR3aa: CASSKKAGTAQETQYF; CDR3nt: TGTGCCAGCAGCAAAAAAGCCGGGACAGCCCAAGAGACCCAGTACTTC
d_gene: TRBD2; j_gene: TRBJ2-5; v_gene: TRBV5-8; abundance: -; CDR3aa: CASSPSGQETQYF; CDR3nt: TGTGCCAGCAGCCCTAGCGGTCAAGAGACCCAGTACTTC
d_gene: -; j_gene: TRBJ2-1; v_gene: TRBV5-1; abundance: once; CDR3aa: CASSLEGTSSYNEQFF; CDR3nt: TGCGCCAGCAGCTTGGAGGGTACGAGCTCCTACAATGAGCAGTTCTTC
d_gene: -; j_gene: TRBJ1-5; v_gene: TRBV6-1; abundance: -; CDR3aa: CASSERSAASQPQHF; CDR3nt: TGTGCCAGCAGTGAAAGGTCGGCAGCATCGCAGCCCCAGCATTTT
d_gene: -; j_gene: TRBJ1-2; v_gene: TRBV7-2; abundance: -; CDR3aa: CASSLGSDSGFYTF; CDR3nt: TGTGCCAGCAGCTTAGGTAGCGACTCGGGTTTCTACACCTTC
d_gene: -; j_gene: TRBJ1-1; v_gene: TRBV14; abundance: -; CDR3aa: CASSHLGVNTEAFF; CDR3nt: TGTGCCAGCAGCCACCTAGGTGTGAACACTGAAGCTTTCTTT
d_gene: -; j_gene: TRBJ1-6; v_gene: TRBV30; abundance: -; CDR3aa: CAWRRQLTYNSPLHF; CDR3nt: TGTGCCTGGAGGAGGCAGCTAACTTATAATTCACCCCTCCACTTT
d_gene: -; j_gene: TRBJ2-1; v_gene: TRBV14; abundance: -; CDR3aa: CASSQSGPYNEQFF; CDR3nt: TGTGCCAGCAGCCAAAGCGGGCCGTACAATGAGCAGTTCTTC
d_gene: -; j_gene: TRBJ2-1; v_gene: TRBV6-4; abundance: -; CDR3aa: CASSPTASSYNEQFF; CDR3nt: TGTGCCAGCAGCCCGACAGCGAGCTCCTACAATGAGCAGTTCTTC
d_gene: -; j_gene: TRBJ1-1; v_gene: TRBV6-5; abundance: -; CDR3aa: CASSSGFTEAFF; CDR3nt: TGTGCCAGCAGTTCAGGGTTCACTGAAGCTTTCTTT
d_gene: TRBD2; j_gene: TRBJ2-3; v_gene: TRBV6-2/TRBV6-3; abundance: -; CDR3aa: CASSQSGGRTDTQYF; CDR3nt: TGTGCCAGCAGTCAGAGCGGGGGACGCACAGATACGCAGTATTTT
d_gene: -; j_gene: TRBJ2-1; v_gene: TRBV5-1; abundance: -; CDR3aa: CASSLGLVGQEQFF; CDR3nt: TGCGCCAGCAGCTTGGGACTAGTAGGGCAGGAGCAGTTCTTC
d_gene: -; j_gene: TRBJ2-7; v_gene: TRBV7-9; abundance: -; CDR3aa: CASTRGGRPREQYF; CDR3nt: TGTGCCAGCACCCGGGGAGGACGCCCTCGGGAGCAGTACTTC
d_gene: -; j_gene: TRBJ1-1; v_gene: TRBV3-1/TRBV3-2; abundance: -; CDR3aa: CASSREHRETEAFF; CDR3nt: TGTGCCAGCAGTCGCGAGCATCGGGAGACTGAAGCTTTCTTT
d_gene: TRBD1; j_gene: TRBJ1-3; v_gene: TRBV14; abundance: -; CDR3aa: CASRTTGENTIYF; CDR3nt: TGTGCCAGCAGGACGACAGGGGAAAACACCATATATTTT
d_gene: -; j_gene: TRBJ2-2; v_gene: TRBV19; abundance: -; CDR3aa: CASSIPYSQGFTGELFF; CDR3nt: TGTGCCAGTAGTATCCCCTATTCACAGGGTTTCACCGGGGAGCTGTTTTTT
d_gene: -; j_gene: TRBJ1-2; v_gene: TRBV6-1; abundance: -; CDR3aa: CASSAATYGYTF; CDR3nt: TGTGCCAGCAGTGCAGCCACCTATGGCTACACCTTC
d_gene: TRBD1; j_gene: TRBJ2-2; v_gene: TRBV10-3; abundance: -; CDR3aa: CAISTGDRGNTGELFF; CDR3nt: TGTGCCATCAGTACTGGGGACAGGGGGAACACCGGGGAGCTGTTTTTT
d_gene: -; j_gene: TRBJ1-2; v_gene: TRBV28; abundance: -; CDR3aa: CASSLPRGAAQYYGYTF; CDR3nt: TGTGCCAGCAGTTTACCCAGGGGCGCCGCTCAATACTATGGCTACACCTTC
d_gene: -; j_gene: TRBJ2-1; v_gene: TRBV7-6; abundance: -; CDR3aa: CASSLDPSSAESSYNEQFF; CDR3nt: TGTGCCAGCAGCTTAGATCCGTCGTCTGCGGAGAGCTCCTACAATGAGCAGTTCTTC
d_gene: -; j_gene: TRBJ2-3; v_gene: TRBV11-3; abundance: -; CDR3aa: CASSYGLEGDTQYF; CDR3nt: TGTGCCAGCAGCTACGGGCTAGAGGGAGATACGCAGTATTTT
d_gene: TRBD1; j_gene: TRBJ1-1; v_gene: TRBV6-5; abundance: -; CDR3aa: CASRPGTGNTEAFF; CDR3nt: TGTGCCAGCAGACCCGGGACAGGGAACACTGAAGCTTTCTTT
d_gene: -; j_gene: TRBJ1-3; v_gene: TRBV27; abundance: -; CDR3aa: CASSSGLSGNTIYF; CDR3nt: TGTGCCAGCAGTTCGGGCCTCTCTGGAAACACCATATATTTT
d_gene: -; j_gene: TRBJ2-7; v_gene: TRBV15; abundance: -; CDR3aa: CATSRDSFYEQYF; CDR3nt: TGTGCCACCAGCAGAGATAGTTTTTACGAGCAGTACTTC
d_gene: -; j_gene: TRBJ1-2; v_gene: TRBV10-3; abundance: -; CDR3aa: CASSELNYGYTF; CDR3nt: TGTGCCTCGTCTGAGTTGAACTATGGCTACACCTTC
d_gene: TRBD1; j_gene: TRBJ1-1; v_gene: TRBV5-4; abundance: -; CDR3aa: CASRLTGDTEAFF; CDR3nt: TGTGCCAGCAGATTGACAGGGGACACTGAAGCTTTCTTT
d_gene: -; j_gene: TRBJ2-1; v_gene: TRBV2; abundance: -; CDR3aa: CASSESGGDYNEQFF; CDR3nt: TGTGCCAGCAGTGAATCCGGGGGCGACTACAATGAGCAGTTCTTC
d_gene: TRBD1; j_gene: TRBJ2-1; v_gene: TRBV19; abundance: -; CDR3aa: CASRRQGAYNEQFF; CDR3nt: TGTGCCAGCCGGAGACAGGGGGCCTACAATGAGCAGTTCTTC
d_gene: -; j_gene: TRBJ2-7; v_gene: TRBV7-2; abundance: -; CDR3aa: CASSLDRRFYEQYF; CDR3nt: TGTGCCAGCAGCTTAGACAGGCGCTTCTACGAGCAGTACTTC
d_gene: -; j_gene: TRBJ1-5; v_gene: TRBV19; abundance: -; CDR3aa: CASTKGQSYQPQHF; CDR3nt: TGTGCCAGTACAAAAGGACAAAGTTATCAGCCCCAGCATTTT
d_gene: TRBD1; j_gene: TRBJ1-1; v_gene: TRBV10-3; abundance: once; CDR3aa: CAIRGTGSNTEAFF; CDR3nt: TGTGCCATCAGGGGGACAGGGAGTAACACTGAAGCTTTCTTT
d_gene: -; j_gene: TRBJ2-1; v_gene: TRBV11-2; abundance: -; CDR3aa: CASSYSNNEQFF; CDR3nt: TGTGCCAGCAGCTATTCTAACAATGAGCAGTTCTTC
d_gene: -; j_gene: TRBJ2-7; v_gene: TRBV11-2; abundance: -; CDR3aa: CASSLGSYEQYF; CDR3nt: TGTGCCAGCAGCTTAGGGTCGTACGAGCAGTACTTC
d_gene: TRBD1; j_gene: TRBJ2-3; v_gene: TRBV19; abundance: -; CDR3aa: CASRPGQGARDTQYF; CDR3nt: TGTGCCAGTAGACCGGGACAGGGGGCGAGGGATACGCAGTATTTT
d_gene: -; j_gene: TRBJ1-2; v_gene: TRBV7-2; abundance: -; CDR3aa: CASSPTGQLYGYTF; CDR3nt: TGTGCCAGCAGCCCCACCGGACAGCTCTATGGCTACACCTTC
d_gene: -; j_gene: TRBJ1-2; v_gene: TRBV20-1; abundance: -; CDR3aa: CSARGGYGYTF; CDR3nt: TGCAGTGCTCGAGGGGGCTATGGCTACACCTTC
d_gene: -; j_gene: TRBJ2-7; v_gene: TRBV19; abundance: -; CDR3aa: CASSMGSGLTYEQYF; CDR3nt: TGTGCCAGTAGTATGGGGTCAGGATTGACCTACGAGCAGTACTTC
d_gene: -; j_gene: TRBJ2-3; v_gene: TRBV11-2; abundance: -; CDR3aa: CASSITGTSTDTQYF; CDR3nt: TGTGCCAGCAGCATAACAGGGACTAGCACAGATACGCAGTATTTT
d_gene: -; j_gene: TRBJ2-1; v_gene: TRBV29-1; abundance: -; CDR3aa: CSVDTGSGREQFF; CDR3nt: TGCAGCGTTGATACAGGGAGCGGGCGTGAGCAGTTCTTC